The 18 T cell receptor beta chains below all came from one sample that was sequenced in a study of T cell clonality in common variable immunodeficiency. Antigens of these TCRs are unknown. The data were produced by immunoSEQ multiplex PCR, yet TCRdb's version contains in-frame clones alone and is incomplete. The table lists about 19,000 clones, with no singletons. Notes on the study in general: In common variable immunodeficiency, TCR beta chains reportedly carried fewer deletions and N-nucleotide insertions.

Material: peripheral blood mononuclear cells. Receptor source: a human donor with common variable immunodeficiency.

This clone is medium-sized in the sample. The CDR3 end falls 3 residues outside the read, so it is completed with the germline J gene. This chain connects TRBV5-5 to TRBJ2-3; 13 bases align to TRBD2. The germline V gene encodes CDR1 SGHKS and CDR2 YYEKEE (reference sequence). The CDR3 has 15 amino acids. V trimming: 1 base; J trimming: 4 bases; junction bases outside the gene matches: 0. CDR3 DNA, as far as it was read: TGTGCCAGCAGCTTGACTAGCGGGGGGGCAGATACG. Protein: CASSLTSGGADT. The entire CDR3 protein is CASSLTSGGADTQYF.

The table lists this clone with a few counts. The read falls 3 residues short of the CDR3 end, and the missing part is taken from the germline J gene. The chain carries TRBV19 and TRBJ2-3; maybe TRBD2 (5 bases). The CDR3 sequence is 15 residues long. V was cut by 6 bases and J by 2 bases, with 15 bases left in between. Per germline, CDR1 LNHDA and CDR2 SQIVND (reference sequence). Partial CDR3 DNA: TGTGCCAGTAGGCCGCCGGACTTCGTCACAGATACG. This codes for CASRPPDFVTDT. The whole CDR3 is CASRPPDFVTDTQYF.

This clone was found a few times. The CDR3 end is not reached by the read, which stops 3 residues before it; the germline J gene fills it in. The genes are TRBV18 and TRBJ1-1; a weak D match, TRBD1 (5 bases). Germline V lookup: CDR1 KGHSH, CDR2 LQKENI. The CDR3 contains 15 residues. Trimming cost V 0 bases and J 1 base, with 9 bases left between them. Partial CDR3 DNA: TGTGCCAGCTCACCACCTCACGGGGGGAACACTGAA. Amino acids: CASSPPHGGNTE. The CDR3 in its entirety is CASSPPHGGNTEAFF.

A note on this clone: A single base separates this from a much larger clone, so it may be a read error. Read sequence stops 3 residues before the CDR3 end, and the germline J gene provides the missing end. V usage is TRBV11-2 and J usage is TRBJ2-7; D is undetermined. CDR3 length: 14 residues. The germline V gene has CDR1 SGHAT and CDR2 FQNNGV. Trimming left V 1 base short and J 2 bases short, with 9 bases between. CDR3 region: CASSLGCSAYEQYF. The CDR3 DNA, read in part, is TGTGCCAGCAGCTTAGGGTGCTCAGCCTACGAG.

At least ten counts were recorded for this clone. The read is 3 residues too short to cover the CDR3 end, so that end is filled in from the germline J gene. V is TRBV5-4 and J is TRBJ2-7; perhaps TRBD2 as D (6 bases). The CDR3 runs to 13 residues. Trimming left V 3 bases short and J 2 bases short, with 9 bases between. Germline CDR1 is SGHNT and CDR2 is YYREEE (reference sequence). The part of the CDR3 DNA that was read is TGTGCCAGCAGCTCGACGGGGGCCTACGAG. Translated: CASSSTGAYE. Given in full, the CDR3 is CASSSTGAYEQYF.

This clone was counted only a few times. The read terminates 3 residues before the CDR3 end, so the remaining end is supplied by the germline J gene. The V and J genes are TRBV7-8 and TRBJ2-5, with D hard to call. V lost 8 bases to trimming and J lost 2 bases, with 12 bases between them. CDR1 SGHVS and CDR2 FQNEAQ come from the germline V gene. The CDR3 covers 13 residues. The CDR3 spells CASSVSPQETQYF. The CDR3 bases that were read are TGTGCCAGCTCAGTTTCCCCACAAGAGACC.

Details on this clone: Coverage ceases 3 residues before the CDR3 finishes, and the germline J gene fills in the end. The V and J genes are TRBV5-1 and TRBJ2-3, with 9 bases matching TRBD1. The trim removed 4 bases at V and 4 bases at J, leaving 10 bases unmatched. The CDR3 length is 16 residues. Germline CDR1 SGHRS, CDR2 YFSETQ. The CDR3: CASSHRDRVRSDTQYF. The part of the CDR3 DNA that was read is TGCGCCAGCAGCCACCGGGACAGGGTAAGGTCAGATACG.

This clone was seen more than once but under ten times. The read ends 3 residues before the CDR3 terminus; that terminus is restored from the germline J gene. The chain employs TRBV18 and TRBJ2-5; 9 nucleotides align to TRBD2. In germline, CDR1 is KGHSH, CDR2 LQKENI. The CDR3 has 14 residues. The J segment lost 1 base and the V segment lost 3 bases, leaving 0 bases of the junction unmatched. The CDR3 reads CASSPTSGQETQYF. CDR3 bases read: TGTGCCAGCTCACCGACTAGCGGCCAAGAGACC.

The sample holds many counts of this clone. The CDR3 end is not reached by the read, which stops 3 residues before it; the germline J gene fills it in. This chain uses TRBV19 with TRBJ2-1; no clear D gene. V gave up 4 bases and J gave up 4 bases, with 11 bases separating them. The CDR3 runs 14 residues. In germline, CDR1 is LNHDA, CDR2 SQIVND (reference sequence). Incomplete CDR3 DNA: TGTGCCAGTAGTAAAGACCGGTTTTACAATGAG. Translation gives CASSKDRFYNE. The full CDR3 protein is CASSKDRFYNEQFF.

The sample holds a few counts of this clone. The DNA ends 3 residues before the CDR3 does, and the rest of the CDR3 is filled in from the germline J gene. V gene TRBV30 combines with J gene TRBJ2-3; a weak D match, TRBD2 (6 bases). CDR3 length: 15 amino acids. The V end was cut by 3 bases, the J end by 5 bases, with 18 bases between. CDR1 is GTSNPN and CDR2 is SVGIG in the germline V gene (reference sequence). CDR3 DNA, as far as it was read: TGTGCCTGGAGGTGGGGGGAGGCCTCAATAGATACG. Its protein product is CAWRWGEASIDT. The CDR3 in its entirety is CAWRWGEASIDTQYF.

The sample holds many counts of this clone. The read is 3 residues too short to cover the CDR3 end, so that end is filled in from the germline J gene. The chain combines TRBV7-2 with TRBJ1-5; 12 positions agree with TRBD1. The CDR3 has 15 amino acids. CDR1 is SGHTA and CDR2 is FQGNSA in the germline V gene. The J segment lost 3 bases and the V segment lost 6 bases, leaving 3 bases of the junction unmatched. The CDR3 loop is CASRGTGGVNQPQHF. The CDR3 DNA, read in part, is TGTGCCAGCAGAGGGACAGGGGGCGTCAATCAGCCC.

The table lists this clone with many counts. Read data end 3 residues before the CDR3 end; the end is taken from the germline J gene. The chain joins TRBV14 to TRBJ1-1; D is unclear. Germline V CDR1 and CDR2: SGHDN, FVKESK. Trimming stripped 1 base from V and 2 bases from J, with 5 bases between. CDR3 length: 13 amino acids. The CDR3 loop is CASSQGHNTEAFF. CDR3 bases read: TGTGCCAGCAGCCAAGGACATAACACTGAA.

There are a few counts of this clone. The CDR3 is cut off 3 residues early in the read; its end comes from the germline J gene. The rearrangement joins TRBV19 to TRBJ2-5; TRBD2 matches at 10 bases. V trimming: 3 bases; J trimming: 5 bases; junction bases outside the gene matches: 6. CDR3 length: 15 residues. The germline V gene encodes CDR1 LNHDA and CDR2 SQIVND (reference sequence). Incomplete CDR3 DNA: TGTGCCAGTAGTATGAGCGGGGGGGTCCTTGAGACC. Translating gives CASSMSGGVLET. The full CDR3 protein is CASSMSGGVLETQYF.

By sample share, this clone is medium-sized. The DNA ends 3 residues before the CDR3 does, and the rest of the CDR3 is filled in from the germline J gene. The chain joins TRBV4-1 to TRBJ2-7, with 10 bases lining up with TRBD1. V lost 3 bases, J lost 4 bases, and 6 bases stayed unmatched. CDR3 length equals 15 residues. The germline V gene has CDR1 MGHRA and CDR2 YSYEKL. CDR3 in amino acids: CASSQSPGQGYEQYF. CDR3 bases read: TGCGCCAGCAGCCAGTCACCGGGACAGGGGTACGAG.

About this clone itself: The read falls 3 residues short of the CDR3 end, and the missing part is taken from the germline J gene. The J gene is TRBJ1-2, the V gene TRBV2; TRBD1 is a possible D gene (5 bases). CDR3 length: 14 amino acids. The germline CDR1 and CDR2 sequences are SNHLY and FYNNEI. Trimming removed 3 bases at V and 3 bases at J, with 11 bases between. The CDR3 reads CASSDRGGDYGYTF. The part of the CDR3 DNA that was read is TGTGCCAGCAGTGATAGGGGCGGGGACTATGGC.

Details on this clone: The read falls 3 residues short of the CDR3 end, and the missing part is taken from the germline J gene. The chain joins TRBV7-2 to TRBJ2-7; 9 nucleotides agree with TRBD1. The CDR3 is 15 amino acids. V was pared by 4 bases and J by 0 bases, with 4 bases of the junction left unmatched. Germline V CDR1 and CDR2: SGHTA, FQGNSA. CDR3 sequence: CASSWGQGRSYEQYF. CDR3 bases read: TGTGCCAGCAGCTGGGGACAGGGTCGCTCCTACGAG.

This clone turned up a few times. The sequenced fragment ends 3 residues before the CDR3 boundary, so the rest is inferred from the germline J gene. This chain joins TRBV7-2 and TRBJ2-7, with D unresolved. Trimming left V 5 bases short and J 3 bases short, with 8 bases between. CDR1 SGHTA and CDR2 FQGNSA come from the germline V gene. The CDR3 is 12 amino acids. Incomplete CDR3 DNA: TGTGCCAGCAGCCCACATAACTACGAG. Its protein is CASSPHNYE. The CDR3 as a whole reads CASSPHNYEQYF.

This clone was recorded at least ten times. Read sequence stops 3 residues before the CDR3 end, and the germline J gene provides the missing end. The chain links TRBV6-2 or TRBV6-3 to TRBJ2-7; 8 bases align to TRBD2. The CDR3 spans 12 residues. Germline V gene data show CDR1 as MNHEY and CDR2 as SVGEGT. V lost 6 bases and J lost 6; bases outside the gene matches: 4. CDR3 loop: CASRGLGSEQYF. The covered CDR3 bases are TGTGCCAGCAGGGGACTAGGGTCCGAG.